Included here is one TCR beta chain sequence, with context. The antigen remains unidentified. This record belongs to a study of graft-versus-host responses after intestinal transplantation. The protocol was immunoSEQ multiplex PCR, while the TCRdb copy is restricted to in-frame clones and leaves out a portion. The sample has roughly 120,000 clones, about 94% seen once. Looked up from germline, CDR1 is SGHNT and CDR2 is YYREEE (reference sequence). This CDR3 is 14 amino acids long. The rearrangement joins TRBV5-4 to TRBJ2-1; the match to TRBD2 covers 15 bases. The origin of this receptor is a human donor who received an intestinal transplant. Specimen: unstimulated CD8+ T cells sorted from spleen or lymph node cells, collected before intestinal transplant. The CDR3 region has the DNA TGTGCAGACGGACTAGCGGGAGGGCCTCATGAGCAGTTCTTC. It codes for CADGLAGGPHEQFF. Complete variable domain (other parts from reference TRBV5-4 and TRBJ2-1): ETGVTQSPTHLIKTRGQQVTLRCSSQSGHNTVSWYQQALGQGPQFIFQYYREEENGRGNFPPRFSGLQFPNYSSELNVNALELDDSALYLCADGLAGGPHEQFFGPGTRLTVL.